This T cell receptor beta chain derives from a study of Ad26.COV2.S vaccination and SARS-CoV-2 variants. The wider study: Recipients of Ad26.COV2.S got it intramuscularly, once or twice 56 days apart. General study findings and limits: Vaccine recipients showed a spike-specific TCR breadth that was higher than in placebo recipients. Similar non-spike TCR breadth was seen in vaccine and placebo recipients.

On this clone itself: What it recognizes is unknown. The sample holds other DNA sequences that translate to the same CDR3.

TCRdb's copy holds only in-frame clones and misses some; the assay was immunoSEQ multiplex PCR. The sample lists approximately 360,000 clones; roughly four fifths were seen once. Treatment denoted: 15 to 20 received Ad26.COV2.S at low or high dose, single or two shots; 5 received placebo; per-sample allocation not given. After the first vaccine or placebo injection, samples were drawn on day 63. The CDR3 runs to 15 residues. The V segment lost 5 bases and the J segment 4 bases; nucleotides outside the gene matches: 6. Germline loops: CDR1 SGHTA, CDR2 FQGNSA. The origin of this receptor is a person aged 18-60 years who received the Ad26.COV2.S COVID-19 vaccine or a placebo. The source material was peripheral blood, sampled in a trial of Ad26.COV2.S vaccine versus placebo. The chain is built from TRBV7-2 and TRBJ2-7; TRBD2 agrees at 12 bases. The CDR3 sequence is CASSPTSGGTYEQYF. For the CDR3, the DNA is TGTGCCAGCAGCCCGACTAGCGGGGGTACGTACGAGCAGTACTTC.